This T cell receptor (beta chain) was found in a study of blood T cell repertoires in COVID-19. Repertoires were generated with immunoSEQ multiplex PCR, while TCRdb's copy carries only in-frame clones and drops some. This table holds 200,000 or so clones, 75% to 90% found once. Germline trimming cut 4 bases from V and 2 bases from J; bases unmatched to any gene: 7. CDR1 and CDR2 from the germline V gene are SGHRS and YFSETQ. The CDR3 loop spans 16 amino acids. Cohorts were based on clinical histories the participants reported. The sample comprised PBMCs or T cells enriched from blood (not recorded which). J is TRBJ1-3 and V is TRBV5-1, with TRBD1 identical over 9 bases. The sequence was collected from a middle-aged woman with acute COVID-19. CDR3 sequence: CASSTGTGRPGNTIYF. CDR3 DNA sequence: TGCGCCAGCAGCACGGGGACAGGGAGGCCTGGAAACACCATATATTTT. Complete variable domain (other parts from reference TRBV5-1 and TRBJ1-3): KAGVTQTPRYLIKTRGQQVTLSCSPISGHRSVSWYQQTPGQGLQFLFEYFSETQRNKGNFPGRFSGRQFSNSRSEMNVSTLELGDSALYLCASSTGTGRPGNTIYFGEGSWLTVV.